The source of this TCR beta chain is a study of T cells in Graves' hyperthyroidism and ophthalmopathy. Whole-study results and caveats: Also found in blood were most expanded thyroid clonotypes above 0.001.

RNA transcripts provided the source from which TCR beta CDR3 regions were amplified. RT-PCR in the first round (using the HTBI primer set) targeted the TCR CDR3. Via MiXCR, TCRdb re-called the multiplex PCR reads, giving one row per CDR3 protein. The sample consists of 500,000 to 600,000 distinct CDR3 sequences, 15% to 20% of them appearing once. This clonotype was seen repeatedly, ten times or more. Its antigen is as yet unknown. Reasons for excluding patients were uncontrolled infection, other autoimmune disease, pregnancy or lactation. Diagnoses rested on clinical symptoms, serum thyroxine and TRAb, thyroid ultrasound and orbital computed tomography. PBMCs stemmed from 10 ml fresh peripheral blood. The germline V and J ends were trimmed by 4 bases and 0 bases, with 11 bases remaining between them. CDR1 and CDR2 from the germline V gene are SQVTM and ANQGSEA. The CDR3 contains 14 residues.

Source material: blood. This clonotype was obtained from a young woman with Graves' hyperthyroidism. The rearrangement links TRBV29-1 to TRBJ2-3; D might be TRBD1 (5 bases). The CDR3 here is CSVARTTSTDTQYF. The CDR3 DNA is TGCAGCGTTGCTCGGACAACTAGCACAGATACGCAGTATTTT.